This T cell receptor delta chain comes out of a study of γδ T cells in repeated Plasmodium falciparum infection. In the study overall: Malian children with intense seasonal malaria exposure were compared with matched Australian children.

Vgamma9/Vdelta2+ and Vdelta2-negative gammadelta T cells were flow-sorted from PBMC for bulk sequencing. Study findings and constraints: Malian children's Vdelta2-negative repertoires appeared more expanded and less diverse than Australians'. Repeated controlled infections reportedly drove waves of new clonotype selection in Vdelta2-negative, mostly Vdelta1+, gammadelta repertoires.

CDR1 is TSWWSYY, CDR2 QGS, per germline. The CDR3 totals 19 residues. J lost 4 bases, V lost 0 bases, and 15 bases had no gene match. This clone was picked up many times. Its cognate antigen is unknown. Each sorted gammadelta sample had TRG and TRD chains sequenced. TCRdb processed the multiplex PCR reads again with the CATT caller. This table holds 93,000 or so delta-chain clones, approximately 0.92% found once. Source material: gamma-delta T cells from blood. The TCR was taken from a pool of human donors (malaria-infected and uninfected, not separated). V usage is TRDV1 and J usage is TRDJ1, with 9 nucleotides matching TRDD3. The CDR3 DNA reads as TGTGCTCTTGGGGAACTATGGGTGGGGATACGCGTTCGGGTCGATAAACTCATCTTT. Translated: CALGELWVGIRVRVDKLIF.